Below, 32 T cell receptor beta chains from the same sample are listed, as sequenced in a study of blood T cell repertoires in COVID-19. Clones were sequenced by immunoSEQ multiplex PCR, and TCRdb holds only the in-frame ones, with some missing. Of around 150,000 clones detected, more than 75% appear once; the ten largest clones hold around 8%. Sequencing was carried out using peripheral blood. These receptors were taken from a woman aged 55-69 years with COVID-19, enrolled during active disease.

The rearrangement links TRBV10-3 to TRBJ1-6, with 8 bases aligning to TRBD1. V shed 10 bases and J 7 bases; nucleotides not matched to a gene: 6. From germline, CDR1 is ENHRY and CDR2 SYGVKD. CDR3 length equals 13 residues. The CDR3, as DNA: TGTGCCACCTTGACAGGGGACAATTCACCCCTCCACTTT. Translated: CATLTGDNSPLHF.

CDR3 protein: CASSQASGLSYNEQFF. In nucleotides, the CDR3 is TGTGCCAGCAGCCAAGCCTCAGGACTCTCCTACAATGAGCAGTTCTTC. V gene TRBV3-1 (or the pseudogene TRBV3-2) combines with J gene TRBJ2-1, with D possibly TRBD2 on 5 matching bases. The CDR3 is made up of 16 amino acids. Germline-derived CDR1 and CDR2 are LGHDT and YNNKEL (reference sequence). V was trimmed by 1 base and J by 0 bases, leaving 10 bases between them.

The chain employs TRBV6-5 and TRBJ1-2; 7 bases agree with TRBD1. Germline-derived CDR1 and CDR2 are MNHEY and SVGAGI. The CDR3 extends over 13 amino acids. Losses at the gene ends were 9 bases for V and 4 bases for J; bases not matched to a gene: 8. CDR3 nucleotides: TGTGCCAGTTTCGGACAGGCGGGCTATGGCTACACCTTC. The encoded protein is CASFGQAGYGYTF.

The chain combines TRBV21-1 with TRBJ1-1; the table gives TRBD1 as D, unverified against the DNA. TRBV21-1 is noted as a pseudogene. The CDR3 sequence is 18 residues long. The CDR3 reads CASSNAPGFGPMNTEAFF. In DNA form, the CDR3 reads TGTGCCAGCAGCAACGCCCCAGGGTTCGGGCCCATGAACACTGAAGCTTTCTTT.

The chain carries TRBV29-1 and TRBJ1-4; TRBD1 is a possible D gene (5 bases). The CDR3 runs to 12 residues. The germline CDR1 and CDR2 sequences are SQVTM and ANQGSEA. The V end was cut by 4 bases, the J end by 7 bases, with 10 bases between. The CDR3: CSVVRGGEKLFF. The CDR3 coding sequence is TGCAGCGTTGTTAGGGGAGGTGAAAAACTGTTTTTT.

The chain combines TRBV28 with TRBJ2-6, with D tentatively TRBD2 (5 bases). The CDR3 covers 15 residues. Germline CDR1 MDHEN, CDR2 SYDVKM. V was shortened by 5 bases and J by 4 bases, with 12 bases between the two germline ends. CDR3 in DNA: TGTGCCAGCAGTCCCGTGAGGGCCGGGGCCAACGTCCTGACTTTC. Translation: CASSPVRAGANVLTF.

This chain connects TRBV11-2 to TRBJ2-7; 9 bases align to TRBD1. The CDR3 totals 15 residues. The ends lost 7 bases at V and 3 bases at J; junction bases unmatched: 10. Germline V gene data show CDR1 as SGHAT and CDR2 as FQNNGV. As DNA, the CDR3 is TGTGCCAGCACCCCCTCCGGGACAGGGCTCTACGAGCAGTACTTC. Translated, it gives CASTPSGTGLYEQYF.

The genes are TRBV5-4 and TRBJ1-2; 10 nucleotides agree with TRBD1. After removal of 4 bases from V and 8 bases from J, the junction contained 11 bases not matched to a gene. The V gene's germline CDR1 is SGHNT and CDR2 YYREEE (reference sequence). CDR3 length: 15 amino acids. For the CDR3, the DNA is TGTGCCAGCAGCCCAGACAGGGGGCGCAGGGACGGCTACACCTTC. It translates to CASSPDRGRRDGYTF.

V gene TRBV6-1 combines with J gene TRBJ2-1; 8 bases line up with TRBD2. J gave up 16 bases and V 2 bases, and 10 bases lay outside the gene matches. The CDR3 is made up of 13 amino acids. Germline V gives CDR1 MNHNS, CDR2 SASEGT. Here the CDR3 reads CASSESPGLAHFF. The DNA of the CDR3 is TGTGCCAGCAGTGAATCCCCCGGACTAGCCCACTTCTTC.

The rearrangement uses TRBV12-3 or TRBV12-4 and TRBJ1-1; no firm D call. This CDR3 comprises 13 residues. Trimming left V 7 bases short and J 1 base short, with 10 bases between. CDR3 sequence reads: CASTRTANTEAFF. CDR3 nucleotide sequence: TGTGCCAGCACCCGGACTGCGAACACTGAAGCTTTCTTT.

There are a few counts of this clone. V usage is TRBV5-1 and J usage is TRBJ2-2; 15 nucleotides agree with TRBD2. The CDR3 extends over 18 amino acids. After removal of 3 bases from V and 4 bases from J, the junction contained 7 bases not matched to a gene. Per germline, CDR1 SGHRS and CDR2 YFSETQ. CDR3 in DNA: TGCGCCAGCAGCTCACTGGGACTAGCGGGAGGAGGCACCGGGGAGCTGTTTTTT. This codes for CASSSLGLAGGGTGELFF.

This chain joins TRBV9 and TRBJ1-1; the match to TRBD1 covers 7 bases. Per germline, CDR1 SGDLS and CDR2 YYNGEE. This CDR3 has 13 residues. V shed 4 bases and J 8 bases; nucleotides not matched to a gene: 8. This chain's CDR3 is CASSPRTGDEAFF. The CDR3 DNA reads TGTGCCAGCAGCCCCCGGACAGGTGACGAAGCTTTCTTT.

The chain carries TRBV5-1 and TRBJ1-6, with D possibly matching TRBD1 (6 bases). Germline CDR1 and CDR2: SGHRS and YFSETQ. This CDR3 has 15 residues. Trimming cost V 3 bases and J 2 bases, with 9 bases left between them. CDR3 protein: CASSSRQAYNSPLHF. In DNA, the CDR3 is TGCGCCAGCAGCTCCCGACAGGCCTATAATTCACCCCTCCACTTT.

This chain connects TRBV30 to TRBJ2-1; tentative D call: TRBD2 (6 bases). V was trimmed by 0 bases and J by 9 bases, leaving 12 bases between them. The CDR3 spans 13 residues. CDR1 is GTSNPN, CDR2 SVGIG, per germline (reference sequence). The CDR3 spells CAWSVPWGVEQFF. In DNA, the CDR3 is TGTGCCTGGAGTGTACCCTGGGGGGTTGAGCAGTTCTTC.

The CDR3 region has the DNA TGTGCCAGCAGCGAGTACAGGCGTGGTAATGAAAAACTGTTTTTT. This codes for CASSEYRRGNEKLFF. The rearrangement uses TRBV5-4 and TRBJ1-4; D may be TRBD1 (5 bases). Per the germline V gene, CDR1 is SGHNT and CDR2 is YYREEE (reference sequence). The CDR3 loop spans 15 amino acids. V was shortened by 4 bases and J by 4 bases, with 14 bases between the two germline ends.

The chain employs TRBV3-1 (or the pseudogene TRBV3-2) and TRBJ2-1; TRBD2 might be the D (6 bases). Germline-derived CDR1 and CDR2 are LGHDT and YNNKEL (reference sequence). The CDR3 runs 14 residues. Deletions cut 5 bases from V and 9 bases from J, with 17 bases between. In nucleotides, the CDR3 is TGTGCCAGCAGCTTCAAGGTCGGGAGCGGTGAGCAGTTCTTC. Amino acid sequence: CASSFKVGSGEQFF.

The chain employs TRBV6-5 and TRBJ1-5; 10 nucleotides line up with TRBD1. V lost 5 bases, J lost 5 bases, and 6 bases stayed unmatched. Germline lookup yields CDR1 MNHEY and CDR2 SVGAGI. The CDR3 spans 15 residues. The CDR3 bases are TGTGCCAGCAGTCCCGGTGGGACAGGGGATCAGCCCCAGCATTTT. Protein product: CASSPGGTGDQPQHF.

This clone was seen a few times. This chain connects TRBV7-8 to TRBJ2-7; the match to TRBD2 covers 8 bases. Germline V gene lookup returns CDR1 SGHVS and CDR2 FQNEAQ. V shed 5 bases, J shed 6 bases, and the junction held 12 bases outside the gene matches. The CDR3 has 15 amino acids. The CDR3 nucleotides are TGTGCCAGCAGCAGAGCAGCGGGAGAAGCTCCCGAGCAGTACTTC. Translating it yields CASSRAAGEAPEQYF.

The genes are TRBV10-2 and TRBJ2-1; D is unclear. Germline CDR1 reads WSHSY; CDR2 reads SAAADI. Trimming left V 5 bases short and J 5 bases short, with 7 bases between. This CDR3 region has 12 residues. CDR3 amino acids: CASSTVDNEQFF. The DNA for the CDR3 is TGCGCCAGCAGTACGGTGGACAATGAGCAGTTCTTC.

The chain recombines TRBV3-1 (or the pseudogene TRBV3-2) with TRBJ1-5; 8 bases align to TRBD1. The CDR3 spans 16 residues. Germline assignment: CDR1 LGHDT and CDR2 YNNKEL (reference sequence). V lost 4 bases to trimming and J lost 10 bases; unmatched junction nucleotides: 15. CDR3 loop: CASSPGGGVHPKPQHF. The CDR3, as DNA: TGTGCCAGCAGCCCAGGGGGCGGGGTCCACCCCAAACCCCAGCATTTT.

The J gene is TRBJ2-7, the V gene TRBV5-1; 8 bases agree with TRBD1. This CDR3 is built from 15 residues. Germline V CDR1 and CDR2: SGHRS, YFSETQ. After removal of 0 bases from V and 2 bases from J, the junction contained 4 bases not matched to a gene. The CDR3 spells CASSLAGTGTYEQYF. Written as DNA, the CDR3 is TGCGCCAGCAGCTTGGCCGGGACAGGAACCTACGAGCAGTACTTC.

The rearrangement links TRBV10-1 to TRBJ2-2, with D possibly matching TRBD1 (6 bases). In germline, CDR1 is WNHNN, CDR2 SYGVQD (reference sequence). This CDR3 region has 16 residues. Trimming stripped 5 bases from V and 3 bases from J, with 16 bases between. The CDR3: CASSTTSTGHTGELFF. Written as DNA, the CDR3 is TGCGCCAGCAGTACGACGAGTACAGGGCACACCGGGGAGCTGTTTTTT.

This clone came up once. The V gene is TRBV3-1 (or the pseudogene TRBV3-2), the J gene TRBJ1-2; a weak D match, TRBD1 (5 bases). V dropped 0 bases and J dropped 3 bases, with 11 bases sitting between them. The germline gives CDR1 LGHDT, CDR2 YNNKEL (reference sequence). The CDR3 loop spans 15 amino acids. The CDR3 spells CASSQDNRNDYGYTF. DNA of the CDR3: TGTGCCAGCAGCCAAGATAACAGGAACGACTATGGCTACACCTTC.

This chain uses TRBV19 with TRBJ1-1, with TRBD1 matching 7 bases. The CDR3 is made up of 14 amino acids. J gave up 3 bases and V 5 bases, and 6 bases lay outside the gene matches. Germline V gives CDR1 LNHDA, CDR2 SQIVND (reference sequence). This CDR3 reads CASSDQGVYTEAFF. In DNA, the CDR3 is TGTGCCAGTAGTGATCAGGGGGTTTACACTGAAGCTTTCTTT.

As DNA, the CDR3 is TGTGCCATCCGGGACATCCAAAGGAATGAGCAGTTCTTC. It encodes CAIRDIQRNEQFF. This chain links TRBV2 with TRBJ2-1, with D perhaps matching TRBD1 (6 bases). V was clipped by 10 bases and J by 7 bases, with 17 bases between them. Germline CDR1 reads SNHLY; CDR2 reads FYNNEI. The CDR3 sequence is 13 residues long.

CDR3 nucleotides: TGTGCCAGCAGTTTAGCGGGCGCCGGGGAGCTGTTTTTT. Translated, it gives CASSLAGAGELFF. The chain couples TRBV27 to TRBJ2-2, with D perhaps matching TRBD2 (5 bases). The CDR3 covers 13 residues. Germline V gives CDR1 MNHEY, CDR2 SMNVEV (reference sequence). Trimming took 2 bases from V and 6 from J, leaving 7 bases between them.

This clone was observed a few times. This chain uses TRBV29-1 with TRBJ1-5; 7 bases line up with TRBD1. The J segment lost 2 bases and the V segment lost 7 bases, leaving 5 bases of the junction unmatched. The CDR3 has 13 amino acids. Germline-derived CDR1 and CDR2 are SQVTM and ANQGSEA. Here the CDR3 reads CSALQGRNQPQHF. CDR3 DNA: TGCAGCGCCCTACAGGGGCGCAATCAGCCCCAGCATTTT. Complete variable domain (other parts from reference TRBV29-1 and TRBJ1-5): SAVISQKPSRDICQRGTSLTIQCQVDSQVTMMFWYRQQPGQSLTLIATANQGSEATYESGFVIDKFPISRPNLTFSTLTVSNMSPEDSSIYLCSALQGRNQPQHFGDGTRLSIL.

This chain connects TRBV7-9 to TRBJ1-1; possibly TRBD1 for D (5 bases). Germline V gene sequence: CDR1 SEHNR, CDR2 FQNEAQ (reference sequence). CDR3 length: 12 amino acids. The V gene lost 11 bases and the J gene lost 0 bases, with 10 bases spanning the gap. CDR3 DNA: TGTGCCTCCCGGGGGTTGAACACTGAAGCTTTCTTT. This codes for CASRGLNTEAFF.

The V call is TRBV6-2 or TRBV6-3, the J call TRBJ1-1; a weak D match, TRBD1 (5 bases). The germline CDR1 and CDR2 sequences are MNHEY and SVGEGT. The CDR3 runs 13 residues. Deletions cut 3 bases from V and 6 bases from J, with 11 bases between. The CDR3 region has the DNA TGTGCCAGCAGTTATTCCAGGGTCCCTGAAGCTTTCTTT. Protein sequence: CASSYSRVPEAFF.

The chain links TRBV19 to TRBJ1-2; TRBD1 agrees at 7 bases. The CDR3 length is 13 residues. Per the germline V gene, CDR1 is LNHDA and CDR2 is SQIVND (reference sequence). Losses at the gene ends were 3 bases for V and 5 bases for J; bases not matched to a gene: 3. CDR3 residues: CASSIPGQYGYTF. The CDR3 nucleotides are TGTGCCAGTAGTATTCCGGGACAGTATGGCTACACCTTC.

V gene TRBV18 combines with J gene TRBJ2-7, with 7 nucleotides matching TRBD1. This CDR3 spans 15 amino acids. With V trimmed by 4 bases and J by 0 bases, 6 bases remained unmatched. Germline-derived CDR1 and CDR2 are KGHSH and LQKENI. Here the CDR3 reads CASSQTGASSYEQYF. The CDR3 DNA sequence: TGTGCCAGCTCACAAACAGGGGCGAGCTCCTACGAGCAGTACTTC.

This chain connects TRBV15 to TRBJ1-5; the D gene is possibly TRBD1 (5 bases). Trimming removed 3 bases from V and 1 base from J, with 13 bases in between. Per germline, CDR1 LNHNV and CDR2 YYDKDF (reference sequence). This CDR3 has 16 amino acids. The CDR3 DNA sequence: TGTGCCACCAGCAGGTCGGGGGTCATAAGCAATCAGCCCCAGCATTTT. Translating gives CATSRSGVISNQPQHF.